This T cell receptor (beta chain) comes out of a study of vaccination and CD4 T cells after COVID-19. The overall study: Overlapping SARS-CoV-2, HCoV-NL63, HCoV-OC43 and HCoV-229E spike peptides were used to stimulate cells.

Findings and limits, study-wide: The analysis of convalescent patients involved relatively few individuals and lacked early post-infection timepoints.

Trimming took off 3 bases at V and 0 bases at J, with 3 bases between the two ends. The CDR3 contains 13 residues. CDR1 and CDR2 (germline): MNHEY, SMNVEV (reference sequence). About this clonotype itself: Its antigen remains unidentified.

Treatment noted: approximately 9-day PBMC culture with coronavirus spike peptide pools or control peptides (ViraFEST assay). Using peptide pools, antigen-specific T cells were expanded in ViraFEST before TCRs were sequenced. Cultured CD4+ T-cell DNA underwent Oncomine TCR Beta short-read sequencing. TCRdb reanalysed the PCR reads using MiXCR and keeps one entry per CDR3 protein. The sample shows about 14,000 distinct CDR3 sequences, roughly 50% of them seen only once. The sequence was collected from a human donor who had recovered from COVID-19. The chain employs TRBV27 and TRBJ1-5; D remains unclear. The source was CD4+ T cells from blood, cultured in vitro, collected before SARS-CoV-2 vaccination. The DNA for the CDR3 is TGTGCCAGCAGTTTTAGTAGCAATCAGCCCCAGCATTTT. Its protein product is CASSFSSNQPQHF.